The 25 T cell receptor beta chains below all came from one sample that was sequenced in a study of blood T cell repertoires in COVID-19. TCRdb's table, derived via immunoSEQ multiplex PCR, lists solely in-frame clones and lacks some. This sample has tens of thousands of clones, with 80% to 90% found just once. The sample taken for sequencing was peripheral blood. Source of these receptors: a woman aged 80 or over with acute or convalescent COVID-19.

V usage is TRBV6-1 and J usage is TRBJ2-7; TRBD2 agrees at 9 bases. This CDR3 is 18 amino acids long. Germline CDR1 and CDR2: MNHNS and SASEGT. Unmatched junction bases numbered 9, after V lost 0 bases and J lost 0 bases. In DNA, the CDR3 is TGTGCCAGCAGTGAAGCCCCCTGGGTAGCGGGGGCCTCCTACGAGCAGTACTTC. It encodes CASSEAPWVAGASYEQYF.

This sequence joins TRBV9 and TRBJ2-7; TRBD2 might be the D (5 bases). The CDR3 totals 14 residues. CDR1 is SGDLS, CDR2 YYNGEE, per germline. V lost 0 bases and J lost 7, with 14 bases in between. CDR3 DNA: TGTGCCAGCAGCGTAGGAGGAGGCACCTGGGAGCAGTACTTC. The encoded protein is CASSVGGGTWEQYF.

This rearrangement joins TRBV20-1 to TRBJ1-2, with a possible D match to TRBD1 (5 bases). Germline V gene data show CDR1 as DFQATT and CDR2 as SNEGSKA (reference sequence). Trimming took 3 bases from V and 2 from J, leaving 19 bases between them. This CDR3 contains 16 residues. CDR3 DNA: TGCAGTGCTAGTGCACTGACCCGGGGGAGAAACTATGGCTACACCTTC. Protein sequence: CSASALTRGRNYGYTF.

J is TRBJ2-4 and V is TRBV11-2; 11 bases align to TRBD1. The V segment lost 5 bases and the J segment 0 bases; nucleotides outside the gene matches: 6. The CDR3 consists of 17 residues. The V gene's germline CDR1 is SGHAT and CDR2 FQNNGV. The CDR3 region has the DNA TGTGCCAGCAGCCCCGGGACAGGGGGGGAAGCCAAAAACATTCAGTACTTC. Translated, it gives CASSPGTGGEAKNIQYF.

This chain uses TRBV19 with TRBJ1-2; 9 bases map to TRBD1. Germline CDR1 and CDR2: LNHDA and SQIVND (reference sequence). The CDR3 loop spans 16 amino acids. V lost 4 bases and J lost 4; bases outside the gene matches: 10. The CDR3 DNA reads TGTGCCAGTAGTACCCGGGACAGGGAATCGGTCTATGGCTACACCTTC. The encoded protein is CASSTRDRESVYGYTF.

The J gene is TRBJ2-2, the V gene TRBV5-1, with 11 positions matching TRBD2. Germline trimming cut 4 bases from V and 6 bases from J; bases unmatched to any gene: 5. The CDR3 is made up of 15 amino acids. Germline V lookup: CDR1 SGHRS, CDR2 YFSETQ. The CDR3 reads CASSLKTSGAGELFF. The DNA for the CDR3 is TGCGCCAGCAGCCTAAAGACTAGCGGGGCCGGGGAGCTGTTTTTT.

This clone was seen more than once but under ten times. V is TRBV5-6 and J is TRBJ2-1, with a weak D call TRBD2 (6 bases). CDR1 SGHDT and CDR2 YYEEEE come from the germline V gene. The CDR3 sequence is 16 residues long. V was pared by 6 bases and J by 0 bases, with 16 bases between. The CDR3 spells CASKSSDGSSYNEQFF. The CDR3 DNA reads as TGTGCCAGCAAGAGTTCAGACGGGAGCTCCTACAATGAGCAGTTCTTC.

This sequence joins TRBV7-2 and TRBJ2-3, with D possibly being TRBD1 (7 bases). Germline lookup yields CDR1 SGHTA and CDR2 FQGNSA. The CDR3 runs to 17 residues. Trimming pared 4 bases from V and 3 bases from J, leaving 20 bases between. This CDR3 reads CASSSQGGPVGTDTQYF. The CDR3 DNA reads TGTGCCAGCAGCTCCCAGGGGGGTCCAGTGGGGACAGATACGCAGTATTTT.

Here the CDR3 reads CASSNSGGGLRYEQYF. CDR3 DNA: TGTGCCAGCAGCAATAGTGGCGGGGGATTAAGGTACGAGCAGTACTTC. The chain is built from TRBV6-6 and TRBJ2-7; TRBD2 aligns across 7 bases. CDR1 is MNHNY and CDR2 is SVGAGI in the germline V gene (reference sequence). Trimming removed 6 bases from V and 4 bases from J; junction bases left unmatched: 15. The CDR3 sequence is 16 residues long.

V and J are TRBV25-1 and TRBJ2-3; TRBD2 might be the D (5 bases). This CDR3 is 17 amino acids long. Germline V gene lookup returns CDR1 MGHDK and CDR2 SYGVNS. The ends were cut back, 2 bases at V and 3 bases at J, with 18 bases in the middle. CDR3 amino acids: CASSEESKTGITDTQYF. The CDR3 DNA sequence: TGTGCCAGCAGTGAAGAAAGTAAAACCGGGATAACAGATACGCAGTATTTT.

The chain combines TRBV27 with TRBJ1-5; D might be TRBD1 (6 bases). The V and J ends lost 6 bases and 7 bases respectively, with 16 bases between them. The CDR3 has 14 amino acids. CDR1 is MNHEY, CDR2 SMNVEV, per germline (reference sequence). The CDR3 protein is CASSLLVGGQPQHF. The DNA of the CDR3 is TGTGCCAGCAGCCTCTTGGTAGGGGGACAGCCCCAGCATTTT.

In its sample, this clone was seen once. Relative to the germline gene, one junction end is altered; a read error may explain this. The chain joins TRBV7-7 to TRBJ2-2, with 15 bases lining up with TRBD2. This CDR3 is 16 amino acids long. Germline V gene data show CDR1 as SSHAT and CDR2 as FNYEAQ (reference sequence). Written as DNA, the CDR3 is TGTGCTAGCAGCTCGGGACTAGCGGGGGGAACCGGGGAGCTGTTTTTT. It yields the protein CASSSGLAGGTGELFF.

This chain connects TRBV14 to TRBJ2-5; maybe TRBD2 (6 bases). Germline V gene lookup returns CDR1 SGHDN and CDR2 FVKESK. There are 19 residues in the CDR3. V shed 0 bases and J shed 2 bases, with 22 bases lying between them. CDR3 loop: CASSQDMVSAGLRQETQYF. The CDR3 DNA reads TGTGCCAGCAGCCAAGATATGGTCTCGGCGGGGTTAAGACAAGAGACCCAGTACTTC.

The V call is TRBV18, the J call TRBJ2-4; a possible D gene is TRBD2 (7 bases). Germline CDR1 is KGHSH and CDR2 is LQKENI. V was shortened by 6 bases and J by 6 bases, with 15 bases between the two germline ends. The CDR3 has 14 amino acids. DNA for the CDR3: TGTGCCAGCTCCTCCGAGGGGGGGCTAAACATTCAGTACTTC. Translation: CASSSEGGLNIQYF.

V usage is TRBV19 and J usage is TRBJ1-2, with TRBD1 matching over 7 bases. V lost 7 bases, J lost 2 bases, and 10 bases stayed unmatched. The length of the CDR3 is 15 residues. Germline V gene lookup returns CDR1 LNHDA and CDR2 SQIVND (reference sequence). For the CDR3, the DNA is TGTGCCAGTAAAATTGCGACAGGGCAGAACTATGGCTACACCTTC. Residues: CASKIATGQNYGYTF.

This clone has just a few counts. The genes are TRBV4-1 and TRBJ1-4; D gene ambiguous. This CDR3 is 15 amino acids long. V was cut by 6 bases and J by 0 bases, with 11 bases left in between. Germline CDR1 reads MGHRA; CDR2 reads YSYEKL. DNA for the CDR3: TGCGCCAGCAGTATCGCCGGGGCAACTAATGAAAAACTGTTTTTT. It is translated as CASSIAGATNEKLFF.

The rearrangement joins TRBV18 to TRBJ2-7; 8 positions match TRBD1. The germline CDR1 and CDR2 sequences are KGHSH and LQKENI. V trimming: 3 bases; J trimming: 3 bases; junction bases outside the gene matches: 10. This CDR3 comprises 16 residues. The CDR3 loop is CASSPTGTGVHYEQYF. The DNA of the CDR3 is TGTGCCAGCTCACCGACAGGGACAGGAGTCCACTACGAGCAGTACTTC.

J is TRBJ2-5 and V is TRBV27; 13 nucleotides align to TRBD2. This CDR3 has 18 amino acids. Per germline, CDR1 MNHEY and CDR2 SMNVEV (reference sequence). V lost 4 bases, J lost 7 bases, and 15 bases stayed unmatched. CDR3 loop: CASSSPGLAGPVGRTQYF. The CDR3 nucleotides are TGTGCCAGCAGTTCCCCGGGACTAGCGGGACCTGTGGGGAGGACCCAGTACTTC.

J is TRBJ2-5 and V is TRBV19; the match to TRBD2 covers 13 bases. The J segment lost 3 bases and the V segment lost 1 base, leaving 2 bases of the junction unmatched. The CDR3 is 16 residues long. Germline loops: CDR1 LNHDA, CDR2 SQIVND (reference sequence). The CDR3: CASSIGGLAGEETQYF. The CDR3 coding sequence is TGTGCCAGTAGTATAGGAGGACTAGCGGGGGAAGAGACCCAGTACTTC.

The J gene is TRBJ2-7, the V gene TRBV29-1; 7 bases agree with TRBD1. The ends lost 4 bases at V and 4 bases at J; junction bases unmatched: 7. This CDR3 is 13 amino acids long. The germline V gene has CDR1 SQVTM and CDR2 ANQGSEA. CDR3: CSVAETGPYEQYF. CDR3 coding DNA: TGCAGCGTTGCTGAGACAGGGCCTTACGAGCAGTACTTC.

V is TRBV9 and J is TRBJ1-6; 10 bases map to TRBD1. V was clipped by 4 bases and J by 7 bases; unmatched bases: 2. This CDR3 spans 14 amino acids. CDR1 is SGDLS and CDR2 is YYNGEE in the germline V gene. CDR3 sequence: CASSQDRGNSPLHF. CDR3 sequence (DNA): TGTGCCAGCAGCCAGGACAGGGGGAATTCACCCCTCCACTTT.

The chain is built from TRBV9 and TRBJ2-1; 9 bases fit TRBD1. The V gene end was trimmed by 4 bases and the J gene end by 9 bases; junction bases not matched to a gene: 8. Germline assignment: CDR1 SGDLS and CDR2 YYNGEE. The CDR3 sequence is 14 residues long. CDR3 loop: CASSSWTGEPEQFF. Written as DNA, the CDR3 is TGTGCCAGCAGCTCATGGACAGGGGAGCCTGAGCAGTTCTTC.

The V call is TRBV25-1, the J call TRBJ1-4, with TRBD1 identical over 11 bases. Losses at the gene ends were 8 bases for V and 6 bases for J; bases not matched to a gene: 2. CDR3 length: 13 amino acids. Germline values: CDR1 MGHDK, CDR2 SYGVNS. The CDR3 here is CASRTGGDEKLFF. As DNA, the CDR3 is TGTGCCAGCCGGACAGGGGGCGATGAAAAACTGTTTTTT.

The chain links TRBV30 to TRBJ1-4; tentatively, D is TRBD1 (6 bases). The V and J ends lost 3 bases and 7 bases respectively, with 18 bases between them. The CDR3 consists of 15 residues. The germline V gene has CDR1 GTSNPN and CDR2 SVGIG (reference sequence). The CDR3 here is CAWSIGAGGSEKLFF. The CDR3, as DNA: TGTGCCTGGAGCATAGGGGCGGGGGGCAGTGAAAAACTGTTTTTT.

In the case of this clone: This CDR3 is also generated by other DNA sequences in the sample. V usage is TRBV4-1 and J usage is TRBJ1-2; D is unresolved. This CDR3 has 14 amino acids. Germline lookup yields CDR1 MGHRA and CDR2 YSYEKL. V lost 3 bases and J lost 3, with 11 bases in between. CDR3 nucleotides: TGCGCCAGCAGCCACCGGGGAGCTGACTATGGCTACACCTTC. Its translation is CASSHRGADYGYTF.